This T cell receptor beta chain was documented in a study of cytomegalovirus exposure and HLA in healthy donors. Trimming took 2 bases from V and 0 from J, leaving 9 bases between them. This CDR3 has 15 residues. CDR1 is SGHDT, CDR2 YYEEEE, per germline. Note on this clone: What it binds is unknown.

Study-level findings and limits: Analyzed later, most CMV-associated TCR beta chains appeared HLA-restricted.

PCR used 60 Vbeta primers and 13 Jbeta primers. This table comes from immunoSEQ multiplex PCR, and its TCRdb copy is limited to in-frame clones, with some not included. The sample shows 150,000 to 200,000 clones, approximately 80% of them seen only once. This chain connects TRBV5-6 to TRBJ1-3; no firm D call. The sequencing sample was made of PBMCs. The source is a man younger than 35 in good health and CMV-seropositive. DNA of the CDR3: TGTGCCAGCAGCTTCGGAGGAGGCTCTGGAAACACCATATATTTT. This encodes CASSFGGGSGNTIYF.